Each of the 29 T cell receptor beta chains below was sequenced from the same sample in a study of CD8 T cells in Susac syndrome. cDNA came from approximately 0.5 to 1 ug RNA primed by random hexamers. TCRdb called the immunoSEQ multiplex PCR reads again in MiXCR, with one record for every CDR3 protein. Here the sample spans tens of thousands of distinct CDR3 sequences, 93% being singletons. Sequencing was done on a sample of CD4+ T cells from PBMCs. Source of these receptors: a human donor with Susac syndrome.

The genes are TRBV7-3 and TRBJ2-7, with D perhaps TRBD1 (6 bases). Germline values: CDR1 SGHTA, CDR2 FQGTGA. CDR3 length equals 13 residues. V was shortened by 1 base and J by 6 bases, with 10 bases between the two germline ends. The CDR3 bases are TGTGCCAGCAGCTTAAATGAAGGGGGCGAGCAGTACTTC. This translates into CASSLNEGGEQYF. The full variable domain, in which reference TRBV7-3 and TRBJ2-7 provide the parts outside the CDR3, is GAGVSQTPSNKVTEKGKYVELRCDPISGHTALYWYRQSLGQGPEFLIYFQGTGAADDSGLPNDRFFAVRPEGSVSTLKIQRTERGDSAVYLCASSLNEGGEQYFGPGTRLTVT.

The V and J genes are TRBV19 and TRBJ2-3, with D unclear. With 5 bases removed from V and 1 base from J, the gap between germline ends came to 7 bases. The CDR3 contains 13 residues. Germline V gene lookup returns CDR1 LNHDA and CDR2 SQIVND (reference sequence). CDR3: CASSSTGTDTQYF. CDR3 in DNA: TGTGCCAGTAGTTCGACCGGCACAGATACGCAGTATTTT.

This chain connects TRBV6-5 to TRBJ1-1, with 8 bases identical to TRBD1. CDR3 size: 15 residues. V was pared by 6 bases and J by 3 bases, with 9 bases of the junction left unmatched. CDR1 and CDR2 (germline): MNHEY, SVGAGI. CDR3 DNA sequence: TGTGCCAGCAGGGCGGACAGGGAGGTTTACACTGAAGCTTTCTTT. Residues: CASRADREVYTEAFF.

A single count supports this clonotype. The chain carries TRBV7-9 and TRBJ1-2; the D is unclear. Germline loops: CDR1 SEHNR, CDR2 FQNEAQ (reference sequence). CDR3 length equals 15 residues. Between the trimmed V and J ends, which lost 4 bases and 6 bases, there was a span of 18 bases. This CDR3 is CASSSSATGSHGYTF. CDR3 DNA: TGTGCCAGCAGCTCCTCGGCGACTGGGTCTCATGGCTACACCTTC.

V usage is TRBV29-1 and J usage is TRBJ1-1; 10 nucleotides match TRBD1. Per the germline V gene, CDR1 is SQVTM and CDR2 is ANQGSEA. Germline trimming cut 6 bases from V and 0 bases from J; bases unmatched to any gene: 19. The CDR3 is 19 residues long. For the CDR3, the DNA is TGCAGCGTCGCTAGACAGGGGGCGAATTTCGTTGGGGTGAACACTGAAGCTTTCTTT. This translates into CSVARQGANFVGVNTEAFF.

The rearrangement links TRBV6-5 to TRBJ2-1, with 8 bases lining up with TRBD2. Germline-derived CDR1 and CDR2 are MNHEY and SVGAGI. The V and J ends lost 5 bases and 6 bases, in that order; junction bases with no gene match: 9. The CDR3 covers 15 residues. CDR3 in amino acids: CASSTQRGKRNEQFF. Written as DNA, the CDR3 is TGTGCCAGCAGTACCCAGCGGGGGAAGCGCAATGAGCAGTTCTTC.

The rearrangement joins TRBV5-1 to TRBJ2-3; 9 nucleotides align to TRBD1. CDR3 length equals 16 residues. Losses at the gene ends were 3 bases for V and 4 bases for J; bases not matched to a gene: 9. Germline values: CDR1 SGHRS, CDR2 YFSETQ. The CDR3 loop reads CASSSGGGQGPDTQYF. The CDR3 DNA sequence: TGCGCCAGCAGCTCCGGCGGGGGACAGGGCCCAGATACGCAGTATTTT.

J is TRBJ2-2 and V is TRBV5-1, with 9 positions matching TRBD1. Germline V CDR1 and CDR2: SGHRS, YFSETQ. The CDR3 loop spans 16 amino acids. The V and J ends lost 4 bases and 4 bases, in that order; junction bases with no gene match: 8. For the CDR3, the DNA is TGCGCCAGCAGCCCGGGACAGGGCCGTCGCACCGGGGAGCTGTTTTTT. It is translated as CASSPGQGRRTGELFF. Supplemented by reference TRBV5-1 and TRBJ2-2, the full variable domain reads KAGVTQTPRYLIKTRGQQVTLSCSPISGHRSVSWYQQTPGQGLQFLFEYFSETQRNKGNFPGRFSGRQFSNSRSEMNVSTLELGDSALYLCASSPGQGRRTGELFFGEGSRLTVL.

This clonotype was picked up one time. The chain uses TRBV19 and TRBJ1-4, with 9 positions matching TRBD1. V was pared by 5 bases and J by 4 bases, with 5 bases of the junction left unmatched. Germline CDR1 reads LNHDA; CDR2 reads SQIVND (reference sequence). The CDR3 spans 15 residues. CDR3 DNA sequence: TGTGCCAGTAGTCTCTCGGGACAGGGTAATGAAAAACTGTTTTTT. Its translation is CASSLSGQGNEKLFF.

The V gene is TRBV30, the J gene TRBJ1-2, with 8 bases matching TRBD1. The CDR3 totals 15 residues. Germline values: CDR1 GTSNPN, CDR2 SVGIG (reference sequence). With V trimmed by 3 bases and J by 5 bases, 11 bases remained unmatched. CDR3 loop: CAWSPLPRTGYGYTF. The CDR3 DNA is TGTGCCTGGAGCCCCCTTCCTCGGACAGGGTATGGCTACACCTTC. The full variable domain, in which reference TRBV30 and TRBJ1-2 provide the parts outside the CDR3, is SQTIHQWPATLVQPVGSPLSLECTVEGTSNPNLYWYRQAAGRGLQLLFYSVGIGQISSEVPQNLSASRPQDRQFILSSKKLLLSDSGFYLCAWSPLPRTGYGYTFGSGTRLTVV.

This chain joins TRBV7-8 and TRBJ1-5; D is undetermined. The germline CDR1 and CDR2 sequences are SGHVS and FQNEAQ. The CDR3 has 16 amino acids. Between the trimmed V and J ends, which lost 1 base and 0 bases, there was a span of 10 bases. CDR3 loop: CASSLEIGSSNQPQHF. The CDR3 coding sequence is TGTGCCAGCAGCTTAGAGATAGGTTCTAGCAATCAGCCCCAGCATTTT.

The genes are TRBV6-1 and TRBJ2-3; 8 nucleotides match TRBD1. Germline loops: CDR1 MNHNS, CDR2 SASEGT. The CDR3 has 16 residues. V lost 6 bases and J lost 6; bases outside the gene matches: 14. The CDR3 reads CASRKQGGVLMDTQYF. The CDR3 bases are TGTGCCAGCAGGAAACAGGGGGGCGTATTAATGGATACGCAGTATTTT.

The rearrangement uses TRBV19 and TRBJ2-7; the match to TRBD2 covers 11 bases. Trimming at V came to 3 bases and at J to 2 bases, leaving 12 bases not matched to a gene. The CDR3 is 18 amino acids. Looked up from germline, CDR1 is LNHDA and CDR2 is SQIVND (reference sequence). DNA of the CDR3: TGTGCCAGTAGTATTAAATCCCTACTAGCGGGGGTTCCCTACGAGCAGTACTTC. Translating it yields CASSIKSLLAGVPYEQYF.

The gene calls are TRBV24-1 and TRBJ2-3, with 7 bases fitting TRBD1. Germline values: CDR1 KGHDR, CDR2 SFDVKD. With 7 bases clipped from V and 1 base from J, the junction kept 1 base outside the gene matches. This CDR3 is 13 amino acids long. CDR3 coding DNA: TGTGCCACCAGCCAGGGGGGCACAGATACGCAGTATTTT. This translates into CATSQGGTDTQYF.

This chain links TRBV6-6 with TRBJ1-1; D gene unclear. Germline V CDR1 and CDR2: MNHNY, SVGAGI (reference sequence). The CDR3 totals 14 residues. V lost 5 bases and J 4 bases, leaving 14 bases between the germline ends. CDR3 DNA sequence: TGTGCCAGCAGTGCAGAGAACAGAGGCACTGAAGCTTTCTTT. Its translation: CASSAENRGTEAFF.

The V and J genes are TRBV9 and TRBJ1-6; a possible D gene is TRBD1 (5 bases). The CDR3 sequence is 17 residues long. Germline V gene data show CDR1 as SGDLS and CDR2 as YYNGEE. V was clipped by 0 bases and J by 4 bases, with 14 bases between them. As DNA, the CDR3 is TGTGCCAGCAGCGTAGATGGAGGGGTCAATTATAATTCACCCCTCCACTTT. Protein sequence: CASSVDGGVNYNSPLHF.

The J gene is TRBJ1-2, the V gene TRBV7-2, with D perhaps matching TRBD1 (6 bases). Germline loops: CDR1 SGHTA, CDR2 FQGNSA. V dropped 0 bases and J dropped 0 bases, with 11 bases sitting between them. The CDR3 runs to 16 residues. DNA of the CDR3: TGTGCCAGCAGCTTAGCCGGGACAACTTCTAACTATGGCTACACCTTC. Translated: CASSLAGTTSNYGYTF.

The chain recombines TRBV6-2 or TRBV6-3 with TRBJ1-5, with 7 bases fitting TRBD1. Germline V gene sequence: CDR1 MNHEY, CDR2 SVGEGT. The V segment lost 4 bases and the J segment 2 bases; nucleotides outside the gene matches: 11. The CDR3 covers 17 residues. CDR3 amino acids: CASSFRLRDSRNQPQHF. CDR3 DNA sequence: TGTGCCAGCAGTTTCCGACTAAGGGACAGCCGCAATCAGCCCCAGCATTTT.

This chain joins TRBV7-3 and TRBJ2-3, with D perhaps matching TRBD2 (6 bases). The germline V gene has CDR1 SGHTA and CDR2 FQGTGA. The V end was cut by 9 bases, the J end by 1 base, with 14 bases between. The CDR3 totals 14 residues. The CDR3 loop is CASSRKRGTDTQYF. CDR3 in DNA: TGTGCCAGTTCCCGGAAGCGGGGCACAGATACGCAGTATTTT.

The rearrangement uses TRBV11-1 and TRBJ2-2, with D perhaps TRBD1 (5 bases). This CDR3 spans 13 amino acids. V was cut by 5 bases and J by 5 bases, with 9 bases left in between. Germline V gene sequence: CDR1 SGHAT, CDR2 FQDESV (reference sequence). For the CDR3, the DNA is TGTGCCAGCAGCCCTCAGGGAACCGGGGAGCTGTTTTTT. This codes for CASSPQGTGELFF.

The chain combines TRBV12-3 or TRBV12-4 with TRBJ1-1; no firm D call. CDR3 size: 12 residues. V was clipped by 4 bases and J by 1 base, with 4 bases between them. This chain's CDR3 is CASSWANTEAFF. CDR3 nucleotide sequence: TGTGCCAGCAGTTGGGCGAACACTGAAGCTTTCTTT.

The genes are TRBV3-1 and TRBJ1-1; no reliable D call. V lost 4 bases to trimming and J lost 0 bases, with 9 bases between them. This CDR3 contains 14 residues. Germline V gene data show CDR1 as LGHDT and CDR2 as YNNKEL (reference sequence). The DNA for the CDR3 is TGTGCCAGCAGCCGAGTACTCATGAACACTGAAGCTTTCTTT. Translated, it gives CASSRVLMNTEAFF. Together with reference TRBV3-1 and TRBJ1-1, the CDR3 gives the full variable domain: DTAVSQTPKYLVTQMGNDKSIKCEQNLGHDTMYWYKQDSKKFLKIMFSYNNKELIINETVPNRFSPKSPDKAHLNLHINSLELGDSAVYFCASSRVLMNTEAFFGQGTRLTVV.

This clonotype occurred once. CDR3 nucleotides: TGTGCCTGGAGTCTACCCCGGACAGGGGATAATTCACCCCTCCACTTT. Protein product: CAWSLPRTGDNSPLHF. This chain links TRBV30 with TRBJ1-6; 9 bases are a match to TRBD1. The CDR3 extends over 16 amino acids. With V trimmed by 2 bases and J by 5 bases, 7 bases remained unmatched. Germline CDR1 reads GTSNPN; CDR2 reads SVGIG (reference sequence). The variable domain in full, with the rest retrieved from reference TRBV30 and TRBJ1-6, is SQTIHQWPATLVQPVGSPLSLECTVEGTSNPNLYWYRQAAGRGLQLLFYSVGIGQISSEVPQNLSASRPQDRQFILSSKKLLLSDSGFYLCAWSLPRTGDNSPLHFGNGTRLTVT.

The genes are TRBV12-3 or TRBV12-4 and TRBJ2-5; the match to TRBD1 covers 10 bases. The V gene end was trimmed by 5 bases and the J gene end by 2 bases; junction bases not matched to a gene: 2. The CDR3 runs to 14 residues. The CDR3 here is CASSQGQGQETQYF. The CDR3 DNA reads as TGTGCCAGCAGTCAGGGACAGGGGCAAGAGACCCAGTACTTC.

This chain connects TRBV5-6 to TRBJ2-3; 10 nucleotides match TRBD2. With 0 bases clipped from V and 4 bases from J, the junction kept 5 bases outside the gene matches. The CDR3 sequence is 16 residues long. The germline gives CDR1 SGHDT, CDR2 YYEEEE. The CDR3, as DNA: TGTGCCAGCAGCTTGGTTGGAGCGGGGGGGCCAGATACGCAGTATTTT. Amino acid sequence: CASSLVGAGGPDTQYF.

V is TRBV20-1 and J is TRBJ2-4; 9 positions match TRBD1. This CDR3 region has 14 residues. J gave up 8 bases and V 6 bases, and 11 bases lay outside the gene matches. Germline V gene lookup returns CDR1 DFQATT and CDR2 SNEGSKA (reference sequence). The CDR3 DNA is TGCAGTGCGGGACGGACAGGGGCATTGTACATTCAGTACTTC. It yields the protein CSAGRTGALYIQYF.

This chain uses TRBV6-5 with TRBJ1-5; D is possibly TRBD1 (5 bases). V was pared by 4 bases and J by 2 bases, with 15 bases between. CDR1 and CDR2 (germline): MNHEY, SVGAGI. This CDR3 has 16 residues. The CDR3 coding sequence is TGTGCCAGCAGTTCGAACCGGGGGGATGGCAATCAGCCCCAGCATTTT. Its protein product is CASSSNRGDGNQPQHF.

The chain is built from TRBV5-1 and TRBJ2-1, with a weak D call TRBD2 (5 bases). Per the germline V gene, CDR1 is SGHRS and CDR2 is YFSETQ. This CDR3 is 14 amino acids long. Deletions cut 1 base from V and 8 bases from J, with 13 bases between. This chain's CDR3 is CASSLRATTDEQFF. The DNA of the CDR3 is TGCGCCAGCAGCTTGAGGGCGACTACGGATGAGCAGTTCTTC.

This chain uses TRBV6-1 with TRBJ2-7; D is uncertain. The CDR3 is 15 amino acids. V was cut by 1 base and J by 0 bases, with 10 bases left in between. CDR1 and CDR2 from the germline V gene are MNHNS and SASEGT. CDR3 DNA sequence: TGTGCCAGCAGTGAAGGGGCCTTGAGCTCCTACGAGCAGTACTTC. It specifies CASSEGALSSYEQYF.